The clone carrying this TCR beta chain was found a few times. The sample is drawn from a study of cytomegalovirus exposure and HLA in healthy donors. Study as a whole: Of the donors genotyped, about 390 in all, over 80% fell in the Caucasian-associated ancestry cluster.

The CDR3 has 14 amino acids. The V end was cut by 6 bases, the J end by 7 bases, with 13 bases between. Germline loops: CDR1 MNHNY, CDR2 SVGAGI (reference sequence). The primer mix had 60 Vbeta and 13 Jbeta primers. Clones were read by immunoSEQ multiplex PCR, and TCRdb kept only the in-frame ones, dropping some. In the table there are some 130,000 clones, approximately 80% of which are singletons. Sequenced: PBMCs. The TCR originated in a boy younger than 10 in good health and CMV-seronegative. The chain has TRBV6-6 and TRBJ1-6, with a tentative D call TRBD1 (6 bases). Here the CDR3 DNA reads TGTGCCAGCAGCTATACAGGGAGCAATTCACCCCTCCACTTT. This encodes CASSYTGSNSPLHF.